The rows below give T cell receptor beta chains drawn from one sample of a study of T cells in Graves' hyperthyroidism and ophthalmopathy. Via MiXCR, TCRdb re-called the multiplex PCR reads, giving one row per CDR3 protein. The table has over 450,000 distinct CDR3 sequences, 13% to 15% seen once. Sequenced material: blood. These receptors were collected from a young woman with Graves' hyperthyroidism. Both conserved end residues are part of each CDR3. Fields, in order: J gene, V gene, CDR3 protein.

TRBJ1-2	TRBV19	CASSGTLYYGYTF
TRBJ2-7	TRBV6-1	CASSEGLAGVHEQYF
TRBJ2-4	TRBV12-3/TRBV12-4	CASSLSNRGDIQYF
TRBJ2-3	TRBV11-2	CASRNFGLASTDTQYF
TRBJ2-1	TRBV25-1	CASNPEPGSYNEQFF
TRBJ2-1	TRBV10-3	CAIRTDINNEQFF
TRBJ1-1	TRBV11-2	CASSLDRRGTEAFF
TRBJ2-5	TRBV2	CASNRGQVLVQTQYF
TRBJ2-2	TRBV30	CAWSRTVNTGELFF
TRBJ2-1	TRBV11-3	CASSIWEGLAGVHNEQFF
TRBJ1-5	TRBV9	CASSATGLGQPQHF
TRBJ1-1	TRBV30	CAWSEDRLNTEAFF
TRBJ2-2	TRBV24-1	CATSGASTGELFF
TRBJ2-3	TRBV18	CASSPGGSDTQYF
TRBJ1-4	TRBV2	CASSELGEKLFF
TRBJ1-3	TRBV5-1	CASSLETGVGNTIYF
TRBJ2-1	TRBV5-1	CASSPRELSYNEQFF
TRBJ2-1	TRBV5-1	CASSFLLTGTDMGNEQFF
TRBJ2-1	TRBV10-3	CAISESNNLPNEQFF
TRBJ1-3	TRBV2	CASRPHSGNTIYF
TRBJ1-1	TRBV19	CASKFSGDTEAFF
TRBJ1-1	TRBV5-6	CASSLDSYYTEAFF
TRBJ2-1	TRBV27	CASSLSMGLRLALHEQFF
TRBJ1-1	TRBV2	CASKGLDGGTEAFF
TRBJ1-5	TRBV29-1	CSVAPDNQPQHF
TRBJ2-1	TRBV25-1	CASSEGKRREGNNEQFF
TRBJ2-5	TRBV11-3	CASSLDNWWTSGRSGETQYF
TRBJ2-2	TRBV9	CASSVGLAKNTGELFF
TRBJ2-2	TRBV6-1	CASRSGAGELFF
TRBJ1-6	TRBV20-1	CSATQGGLNNSPLHF
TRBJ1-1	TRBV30	CAWSALLDGNTEAFF
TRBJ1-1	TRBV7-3	CASSLTGQKNTEAFF
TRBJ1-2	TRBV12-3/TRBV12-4	CASSLAFLSDRDYGYTF
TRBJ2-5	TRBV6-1	CASRGPGLAEQETQYF
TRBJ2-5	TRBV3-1	CASSQIGEKLQETQYF
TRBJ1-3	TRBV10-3	CAIRSDVVNTIYF
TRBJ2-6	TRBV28	CASSTRTPGANVLTF
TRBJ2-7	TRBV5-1	CASSLPTSGRYEQYF
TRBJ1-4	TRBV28	CASCLGGNEKLFF
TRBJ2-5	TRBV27	CASGRASSPAETQYF
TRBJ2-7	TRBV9	CASSVGQATFDEQYF
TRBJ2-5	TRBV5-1	CASSLIQRERETQYF
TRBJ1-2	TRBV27	CASSLSDGILYGYTF
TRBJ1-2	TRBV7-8	CASSLTGRADGYTF
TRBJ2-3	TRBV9	CASSVASGHVADTQYF
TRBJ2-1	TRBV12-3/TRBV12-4	CASSRLAGQYNEQFF
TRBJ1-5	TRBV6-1	CASSGWDSSNQPQHF